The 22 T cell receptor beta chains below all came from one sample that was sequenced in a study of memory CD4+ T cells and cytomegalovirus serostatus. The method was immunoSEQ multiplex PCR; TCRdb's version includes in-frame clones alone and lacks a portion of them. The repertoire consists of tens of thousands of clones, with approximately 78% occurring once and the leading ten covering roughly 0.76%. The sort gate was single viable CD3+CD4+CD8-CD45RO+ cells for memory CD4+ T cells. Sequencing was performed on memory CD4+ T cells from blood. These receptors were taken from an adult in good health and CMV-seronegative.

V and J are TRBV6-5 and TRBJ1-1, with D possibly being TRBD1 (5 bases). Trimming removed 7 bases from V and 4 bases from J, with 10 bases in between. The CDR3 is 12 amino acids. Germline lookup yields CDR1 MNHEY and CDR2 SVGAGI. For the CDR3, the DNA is TGTGCCAGCAACCAGGGAGGCACTGAAGCTTTCTTT. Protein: CASNQGGTEAFF.

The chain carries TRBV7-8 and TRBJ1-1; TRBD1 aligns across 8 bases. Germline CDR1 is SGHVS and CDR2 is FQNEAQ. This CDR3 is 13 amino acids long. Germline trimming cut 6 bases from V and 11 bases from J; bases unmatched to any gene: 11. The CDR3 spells CASSRTGGLRAFF. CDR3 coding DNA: TGTGCCAGCAGTCGAACAGGGGGTTTAAGGGCTTTCTTT.

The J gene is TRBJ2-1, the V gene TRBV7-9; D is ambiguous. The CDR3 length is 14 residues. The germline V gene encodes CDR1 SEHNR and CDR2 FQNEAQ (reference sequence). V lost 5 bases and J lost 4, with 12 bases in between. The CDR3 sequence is CASSPPPGYNEQFF. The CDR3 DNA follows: TGTGCCAGCAGCCCCCCGCCTGGTTACAATGAGCAGTTCTTC.

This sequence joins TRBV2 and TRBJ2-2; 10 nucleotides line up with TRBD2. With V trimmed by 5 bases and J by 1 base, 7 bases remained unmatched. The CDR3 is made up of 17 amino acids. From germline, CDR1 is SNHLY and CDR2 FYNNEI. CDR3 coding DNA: TGTGCCAGCAGTCCCGGACTAGCGGTGATGAACACCGGGGAGCTGTTTTTT. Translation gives CASSPGLAVMNTGELFF.

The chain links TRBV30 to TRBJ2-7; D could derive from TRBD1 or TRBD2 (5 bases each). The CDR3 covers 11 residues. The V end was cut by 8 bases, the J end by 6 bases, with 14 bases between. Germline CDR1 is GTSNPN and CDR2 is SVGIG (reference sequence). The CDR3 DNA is TGTGCCGGGACGTCGAGGGGCGAGCAGTACTTC. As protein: CAGTSRGEQYF.

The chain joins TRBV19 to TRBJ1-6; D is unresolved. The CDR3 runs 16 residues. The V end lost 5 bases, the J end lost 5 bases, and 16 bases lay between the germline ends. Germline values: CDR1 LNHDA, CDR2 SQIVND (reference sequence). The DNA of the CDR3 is TGTGCCAGTAGTCCAGAAGACGCTACCCATAATTCACCCCTCCACTTT. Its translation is CASSPEDATHNSPLHF.

The CDR3 sequence is CASSYSNRGGQPQHF. CDR3 coding DNA: TGTGCCAGCAGTTACTCGAACAGGGGGGGTCAGCCCCAGCATTTT. The chain employs TRBV6-5 and TRBJ1-5, with 8 bases lining up with TRBD1. The length of the CDR3 is 15 residues. V gave up 0 bases and J gave up 6 bases; unmatched junction bases: 4. CDR1 MNHEY and CDR2 SVGAGI come from the germline V gene.

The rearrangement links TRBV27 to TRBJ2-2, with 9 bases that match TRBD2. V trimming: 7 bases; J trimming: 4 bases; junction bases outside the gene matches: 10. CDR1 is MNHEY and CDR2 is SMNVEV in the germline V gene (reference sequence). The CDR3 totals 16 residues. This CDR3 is CASTLLAGVGTGELFF. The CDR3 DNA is TGTGCCAGCACCCTCTTAGCGGGAGTCGGCACCGGGGAGCTGTTTTTT.

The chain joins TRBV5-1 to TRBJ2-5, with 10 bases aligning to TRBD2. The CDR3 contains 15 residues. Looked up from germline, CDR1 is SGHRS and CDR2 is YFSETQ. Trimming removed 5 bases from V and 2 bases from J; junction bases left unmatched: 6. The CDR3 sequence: CASRPGLAEQETQYF. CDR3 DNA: TGCGCCAGCAGGCCCGGACTAGCGGAACAAGAGACCCAGTACTTC. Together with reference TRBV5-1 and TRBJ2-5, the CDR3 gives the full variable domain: KAGVTQTPRYLIKTRGQQVTLSCSPISGHRSVSWYQQTPGQGLQFLFEYFSETQRNKGNFPGRFSGRQFSNSRSEMNVSTLELGDSALYLCASRPGLAEQETQYFGPGTRLLVL.

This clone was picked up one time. The CDR3 spells CASRGADIAERQYF. In DNA, the CDR3 is TGTGCCAGCAGGGGAGCTGACATTGCCGAGCGCCAGTACTTC. The chain carries TRBV2 and TRBJ2-5, with a possible D match to TRBD2 (5 bases). Germline V gene data show CDR1 as SNHLY and CDR2 as FYNNEI. V was clipped by 6 bases and J by 10 bases, with 21 bases between them. The CDR3 length is 14 residues.

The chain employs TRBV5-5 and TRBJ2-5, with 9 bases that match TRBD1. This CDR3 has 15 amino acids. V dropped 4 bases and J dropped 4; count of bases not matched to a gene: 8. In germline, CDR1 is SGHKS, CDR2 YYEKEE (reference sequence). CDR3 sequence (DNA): TGTGCCAGCAGCCCACGGACAGGGGAGGGAGAGACCCAGTACTTC. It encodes CASSPRTGEGETQYF.

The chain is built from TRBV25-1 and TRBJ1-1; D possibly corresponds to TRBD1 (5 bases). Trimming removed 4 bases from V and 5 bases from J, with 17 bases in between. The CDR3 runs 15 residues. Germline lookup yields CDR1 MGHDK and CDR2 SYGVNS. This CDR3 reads CASSARFRERTEAFF. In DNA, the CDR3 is TGTGCCAGCAGTGCTCGGTTCAGGGAAAGGACTGAAGCTTTCTTT. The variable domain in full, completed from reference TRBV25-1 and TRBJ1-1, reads EADIYQTPRYLVIGTGKKITLECSQTMGHDKMYWYQQDPGMELHLIHYSYGVNSTEKGDLSSESTVSRIRTEHFPLTLESARPSHTSQYLCASSARFRERTEAFFGQGTRLTVV.

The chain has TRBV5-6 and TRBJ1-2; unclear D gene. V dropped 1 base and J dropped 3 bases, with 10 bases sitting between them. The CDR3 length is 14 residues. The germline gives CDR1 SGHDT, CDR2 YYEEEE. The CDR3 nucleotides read TGTGCCAGCAGCTTGTCCGGCAGATACTATGGCTACACCTTC. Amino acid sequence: CASSLSGRYYGYTF.

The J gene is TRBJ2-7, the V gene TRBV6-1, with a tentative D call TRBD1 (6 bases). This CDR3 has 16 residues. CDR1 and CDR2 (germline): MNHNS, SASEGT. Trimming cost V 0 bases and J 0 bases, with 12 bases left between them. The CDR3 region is CASSEAMDSSSYEQYF. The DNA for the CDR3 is TGTGCCAGCAGTGAAGCTATGGACAGTAGCTCCTACGAGCAGTACTTC.

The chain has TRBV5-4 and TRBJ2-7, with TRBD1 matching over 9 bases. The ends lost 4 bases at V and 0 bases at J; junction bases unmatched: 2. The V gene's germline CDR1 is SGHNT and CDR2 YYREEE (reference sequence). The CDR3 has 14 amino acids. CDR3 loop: CASSPGQGSYEQYF. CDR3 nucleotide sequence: TGTGCCAGCAGCCCGGGACAGGGCTCCTACGAGCAGTACTTC.

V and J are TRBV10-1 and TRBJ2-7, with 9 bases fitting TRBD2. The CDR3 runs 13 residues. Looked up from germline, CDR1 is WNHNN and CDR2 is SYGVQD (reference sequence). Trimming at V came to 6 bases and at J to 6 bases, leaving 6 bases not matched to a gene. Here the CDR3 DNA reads TGCGCCAGCAGGGCGGGACTAGCCAGCGAGCAGTACTTC. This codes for CASRAGLASEQYF.

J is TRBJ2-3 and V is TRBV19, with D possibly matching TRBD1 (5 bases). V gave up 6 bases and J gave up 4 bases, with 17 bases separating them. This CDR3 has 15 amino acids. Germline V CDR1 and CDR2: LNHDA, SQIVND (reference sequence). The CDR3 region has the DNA TGTGCCAGTAGGCGAACAGGAACGGAAGCAGATACGCAGTATTTT. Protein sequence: CASRRTGTEADTQYF. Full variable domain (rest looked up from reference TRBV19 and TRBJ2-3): DGGITQSPKYLFRKEGQNVTLSCEQNLNHDAMYWYRQDPGQGLRLIYYSQIVNDFQKGDIAEGYSVSREKKESFPLTVTSAQKNPTAFYLCASRRTGTEADTQYFGPGTRLTVL.

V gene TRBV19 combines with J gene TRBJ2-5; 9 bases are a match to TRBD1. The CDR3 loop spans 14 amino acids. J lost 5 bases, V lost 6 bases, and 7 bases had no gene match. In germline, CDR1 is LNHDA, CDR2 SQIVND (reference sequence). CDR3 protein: CASSQRDRAETQYF. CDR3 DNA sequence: TGTGCCAGTAGCCAACGGGACAGGGCTGAGACCCAGTACTTC.

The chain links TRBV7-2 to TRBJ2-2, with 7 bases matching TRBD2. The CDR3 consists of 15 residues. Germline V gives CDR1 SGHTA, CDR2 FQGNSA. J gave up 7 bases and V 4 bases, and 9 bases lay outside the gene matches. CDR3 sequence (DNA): TGTGCCAGCAGCTGGGGAGCGGGGCGGATCGGGGAGCTGTTTTTT. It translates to CASSWGAGRIGELFF.

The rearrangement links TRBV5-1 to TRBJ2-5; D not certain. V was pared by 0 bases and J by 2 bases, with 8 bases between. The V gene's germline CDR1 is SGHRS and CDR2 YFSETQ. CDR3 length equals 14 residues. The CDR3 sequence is CASSLADGQETQYF. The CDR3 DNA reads TGCGCCAGCAGCTTGGCCGACGGACAAGAGACCCAGTACTTC.

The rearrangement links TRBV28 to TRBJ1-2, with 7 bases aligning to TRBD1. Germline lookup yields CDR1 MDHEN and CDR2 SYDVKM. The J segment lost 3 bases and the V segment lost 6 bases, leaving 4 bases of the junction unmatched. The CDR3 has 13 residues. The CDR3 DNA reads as TGTGCCAGCAGAATCGGGACAGACTATGGCTACACCTTC. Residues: CASRIGTDYGYTF.

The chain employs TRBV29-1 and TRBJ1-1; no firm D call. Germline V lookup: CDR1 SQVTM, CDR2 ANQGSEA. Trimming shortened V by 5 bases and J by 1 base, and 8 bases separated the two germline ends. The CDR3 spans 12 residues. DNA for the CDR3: TGCAGCGTTTCGGCCTCGAACACTGAAGCTTTCTTT. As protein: CSVSASNTEAFF.